Listed here are 32 T cell receptor beta chains from one sample, sequenced in a study of cytomegalovirus exposure and HLA in healthy donors. It was with 60 Vbeta and 13 Jbeta primers that the PCR ran. Sequenced by immunoSEQ multiplex PCR; TCRdb stores in-frame clones only, minus some. This table holds around 130,000 clones, 70% to 75% found once. The material sequenced was PBMCs. Receptor source: a woman aged 40 to 55 in good health and CMV-seropositive.

This clone was recorded only once. The rearrangement uses TRBV28 and TRBJ1-1; tentatively, D is TRBD1 (6 bases). The CDR3 is 13 residues long. Looked up from germline, CDR1 is MDHEN and CDR2 is SYDVKM. Deletions cut 6 bases from V and 3 bases from J, with 11 bases between. Here the CDR3 reads CASSPGHYTEAFF. CDR3 sequence (DNA): TGTGCCAGCAGCCCGGGACACTACACTGAAGCTTTCTTT.

This clone came up a few times. The chain's CDR3 is CASSVRVGGYTF. Here the CDR3 DNA reads TGTGCCAGCAGCGTCAGGGTAGGCGGCTACACCTTC. The chain combines TRBV5-6 with TRBJ1-2, with a possible D match to TRBD1 (5 bases). The CDR3 runs 12 residues. Trimming removed 4 bases from V and 8 bases from J, with 12 bases in between. The germline V gene encodes CDR1 SGHDT and CDR2 YYEEEE.

As regards this clone: The junction differs from germline at one of its ends, possibly a read error. This chain connects TRBV5-5 to TRBJ1-1; 7 bases fit TRBD1. Per the germline V gene, CDR1 is SGHKS and CDR2 is YYEKEE (reference sequence). CDR3 size: 14 residues. CDR3 sequence: CASSLQGIRTEAFF. The DNA of the CDR3 is TGCGCCAGCAGCCTACAGGGGATTCGGACTGAAGCTTTCTTT.

This clone has only a few counts. V and J are TRBV19 and TRBJ1-1, with 8 positions matching TRBD1. Germline values: CDR1 LNHDA, CDR2 SQIVND (reference sequence). The CDR3 consists of 15 residues. Unmatched junction bases numbered 9, after V lost 6 bases and J lost 3 bases. The CDR3 DNA follows: TGTGCCAGTAGAGACCCAGGGGGCGTACACACTGAAGCTTTCTTT. It translates to CASRDPGGVHTEAFF.

The gene calls are TRBV6-5 and TRBJ1-1; D not resolved. Trimming shortened V by 0 bases and J by 4 bases, and 15 bases separated the two germline ends. The V gene's germline CDR1 is MNHEY and CDR2 SVGAGI. This CDR3 spans 16 amino acids. DNA of the CDR3: TGTGCCAGCAGTTACTCGACCGGAGGTCGGGGCACTGAAGCTTTCTTT. It specifies CASSYSTGGRGTEAFF.

This clone was counted only a few times. The V call is TRBV7-6, the J call TRBJ2-7; 8 bases agree with TRBD1. The CDR3 has 14 residues. With 5 bases clipped from V and 5 bases from J, the junction kept 8 bases outside the gene matches. Germline CDR1 is SGHVS and CDR2 is FNYEAQ. The DNA of the CDR3 is TGTGCCAGCAGCCCGCTCGGACAGGGCCACGAGCAGTACTTC. Residues: CASSPLGQGHEQYF. Full variable domain (outside the CDR3, taken from reference TRBV7-6 and TRBJ2-7): GAGVSQSPRYKVTKRGQDVALRCDPISGHVSLYWYRQALGQGPEFLTYFNYEAQQDKSGLPNDRFSAERPEGSISTLTIQRTEQRDSAMYRCASSPLGQGHEQYFGPGTRLTVT.

The chain uses TRBV2 and TRBJ2-1, with 10 positions matching TRBD2. The CDR3 totals 14 residues. Per the germline V gene, CDR1 is SNHLY and CDR2 is FYNNEI. The V and J ends lost 4 bases and 6 bases, in that order; junction bases with no gene match: 3. The CDR3, as DNA: TGTGCCAGCAGTGGGACTAGCGGCGGCAATGAGCAGTTCTTC. Translation gives CASSGTSGGNEQFF.

This chain connects TRBV7-2 to TRBJ2-2, with TRBD2 as a possible D gene (5 bases). The CDR3 is 16 amino acids. Germline loops: CDR1 SGHTA, CDR2 FQGNSA. The V gene lost 4 bases and the J gene lost 6 bases, with 18 bases spanning the gap. In DNA form, the CDR3 reads TGTGCCAGCAGCTCGGGAATTGGACGGCTAGCCGGGGAGCTGTTTTTT. Its protein product is CASSSGIGRLAGELFF. Drawing the rest from reference TRBV7-2 and TRBJ2-2, the complete variable domain is GAGVSQSPSNKVTEKGKDVELRCDPISGHTALYWYRQSLGQGLEFLIYFQGNSAPDKSGLPSDRFSAERTGGSVSTLTIQRTQQEDSAVYLCASSSGIGRLAGELFFGEGSRLTVL.

This clone was picked up one time. This rearrangement joins TRBV28 to TRBJ2-6, with unresolved D. The V gene lost 5 bases and the J gene lost 0 bases, with 11 bases spanning the gap. This CDR3 has 16 residues. Germline-derived CDR1 and CDR2 are MDHEN and SYDVKM. In DNA form, the CDR3 reads TGTGCCAGCAGTACTCGACTGGTCTCTGGGGCCAACGTCCTGACTTTC. Amino acid sequence: CASSTRLVSGANVLTF.

The chain uses TRBV2 and TRBJ2-1, with 10 bases identical to TRBD2. V lost 5 bases to trimming and J lost 4 bases; unmatched junction nucleotides: 14. There are 18 residues in the CDR3. Germline CDR1 SNHLY, CDR2 FYNNEI. The CDR3 nucleotides are TGTGCCAGCAGTTTTACAACAGGGACTAGCGACTTTTACAATGAGCAGTTCTTC. Protein: CASSFTTGTSDFYNEQFF.

This sequence joins TRBV15 and TRBJ1-2, with 8 bases matching TRBD1. CDR1 is LNHNV, CDR2 YYDKDF, per germline (reference sequence). The length of the CDR3 is 15 residues. Trimming took 1 base from V and 8 from J; bases not matched to a gene: 9. CDR3 nucleotide sequence: TGTGCCACCAGCAGAGGCAGGGGGCGGACGAGAGGCTACACCTTC. Translating gives CATSRGRGRTRGYTF. The full variable domain, in which reference TRBV15 and TRBJ1-2 provide the parts outside the CDR3, is DAMVIQNPRYQVTQFGKPVTLSCSQTLNHNVMYWYQQKSSQAPKLLFHYYDKDFNNEADTPDNFQSRRPNTSFCFLDIRSPGLGDTAMYLCATSRGRGRTRGYTFGSGTRLTVV.

This chain uses TRBV4-2 with TRBJ2-1, with 9 bases lining up with TRBD2. Per germline, CDR1 LGHNA and CDR2 YNFKEQ. This CDR3 has 16 residues. V shed 0 bases and J 7 bases; nucleotides not matched to a gene: 7. CDR3 sequence: CASSQDLASGNNEQFF. DNA of the CDR3: TGTGCCAGCAGCCAAGATTTGGCTAGCGGGAATAATGAGCAGTTCTTC.

The rearrangement links TRBV7-3 to TRBJ1-3; 7 bases are shared with TRBD1. Looked up from germline, CDR1 is SGHTA and CDR2 is FQGTGA. The CDR3 has 14 residues. The V gene end was trimmed by 3 bases and the J gene end by 3 bases; junction bases not matched to a gene: 2. The CDR3 DNA sequence: TGTGCCAGCAGCTTGAGACAGGGTGGAAACACCATATATTTT. It encodes CASSLRQGGNTIYF.

This clone occurred a few times. The chain uses TRBV5-5 and TRBJ2-5, with D possibly TRBD2 on 6 matching bases. The germline V gene encodes CDR1 SGHKS and CDR2 YYEKEE (reference sequence). V was clipped by 6 bases and J by 0 bases, with 15 bases between them. The CDR3 is 15 amino acids. CDR3 amino acids: CASTVGGGYQETQYF. In DNA form, the CDR3 reads TGTGCCAGCACCGTCGGTGGGGGGTACCAAGAGACCCAGTACTTC.

V gene TRBV6-1 combines with J gene TRBJ1-4, with TRBD1 as a possible D gene (6 bases). The germline gives CDR1 MNHNS, CDR2 SASEGT. Trimming cost V 2 bases and J 7 bases, with 14 bases left between them. This CDR3 is 15 amino acids long. The CDR3 region is CASSEPTGIGEKLFF. The CDR3 DNA is TGTGCCAGCAGTGAACCCACAGGGATTGGTGAAAAACTGTTTTTT.

This clone was seen a single time. The gene calls are TRBV14 and TRBJ2-1, with 9 bases lining up with TRBD1. The ends lost 3 bases at V and 9 bases at J; junction bases unmatched: 3. This CDR3 region has 13 residues. Per germline, CDR1 SGHDN and CDR2 FVKESK. The CDR3: CASSHDRGCEQFF. The CDR3 DNA reads TGTGCCAGCAGCCATGACAGGGGGTGTGAGCAGTTCTTC.

A few counts support this clone. The chain uses TRBV15 and TRBJ2-1; 10 bases map to TRBD2. Germline V CDR1 and CDR2: LNHNV, YYDKDF (reference sequence). This CDR3 is 17 amino acids long. Germline trimming cut 0 bases from V and 15 bases from J; bases unmatched to any gene: 17. CDR3 sequence (DNA): TGTGCCACCAGCAGAGATGAGCGGGAGGGCCTAATAGAGTCTCTGTTCTTC. Translating gives CATSRDEREGLIESLFF. The complete variable domain, with remaining parts taken from reference TRBV15 and TRBJ2-1, reads DAMVIQNPRYQVTQFGKPVTLSCSQTLNHNVMYWYQQKSSQAPKLLFHYYDKDFNNEADTPDNFQSRRPNTSFCFLDIRSPGLGDTAMYLCATSRDEREGLIESLFFGPGTRLTVL.

The chain has TRBV7-9 and TRBJ1-1; tentatively, D is TRBD1 (6 bases). From germline, CDR1 is SEHNR and CDR2 FQNEAQ (reference sequence). The V and J ends lost 5 bases and 6 bases respectively, with 19 bases between them. The CDR3 sequence is 15 residues long. CDR3 in amino acids: CASSPTGQLSSEAFF. The CDR3 bases are TGTGCCAGCAGCCCAACGGGACAACTTAGCTCTGAAGCTTTCTTT.

In this sample, this clone turned up once. This chain connects TRBV6-4 to TRBJ2-1, with TRBD2 identical over 10 bases. The CDR3 has 15 amino acids. CDR1 MRHNA and CDR2 SNTAGT come from the germline V gene. V lost 8 bases, J lost 3 bases, and 7 bases stayed unmatched. CDR3 DNA sequence: TGTGCCAGCTCCCTGGCTAGCGGGAGCTACAATGAGCAGTTCTTC. Translation: CASSLASGSYNEQFF.

CDR3 in amino acids: CASSPAGYEQYF. The CDR3 DNA follows: TGTGCCAGCAGTCCCGCGGGCTACGAGCAGTACTTC. The chain joins TRBV28 to TRBJ2-7; possible D gene TRBD2, 5 bases. Germline values: CDR1 MDHEN, CDR2 SYDVKM. V was shortened by 5 bases and J by 3 bases, with 8 bases between the two germline ends. The CDR3 extends over 12 amino acids.

The V gene is TRBV30, the J gene TRBJ1-5, with D tentatively TRBD1 (5 bases). Germline CDR1 GTSNPN, CDR2 SVGIG (reference sequence). This CDR3 is built from 17 residues. V gave up 2 bases and J gave up 0 bases, with 17 bases separating them. CDR3 sequence (DNA): TGTGCCTGGAGTTTGGGACGGGGGTTCAATAGCAATCAGCCCCAGCATTTT. It specifies CAWSLGRGFNSNQPQHF.

The rearrangement joins TRBV7-2 to TRBJ2-5; no clear D. The DNA end lines up better with TRBJ2-7; the J call may be wrong. Per the germline V gene, CDR1 is SGHTA and CDR2 is FQGNSA. The CDR3 totals 11 residues. CDR3: CASSSLYEQYF. In nucleotides, the CDR3 is TGTGCCAGCAGCTCCCTCTACGAGCAGTACTTC.

The chain has TRBV7-2 and TRBJ2-7, with TRBD2 identical over 10 bases. J gave up 0 bases and V 5 bases, and 7 bases lay outside the gene matches. The CDR3 has 16 amino acids. CDR1 and CDR2 (germline): SGHTA, FQGNSA. Here the CDR3 reads CASSLRLAGNSYEQYF. In nucleotides, the CDR3 is TGTGCCAGCAGCCTAAGACTAGCGGGTAACTCCTACGAGCAGTACTTC.

The sample holds a few counts of this clone. The chain links TRBV25-1 to TRBJ1-1; 7 bases fit TRBD1. Germline V lookup: CDR1 MGHDK, CDR2 SYGVNS. CDR3 length: 11 amino acids. J gave up 8 bases and V 4 bases, and 1 base lay outside the gene matches. CDR3 in amino acids: CASSVQGEAFF. The DNA for the CDR3 is TGTGCCAGCAGTGTACAGGGGGAAGCTTTCTTT.

This sequence joins TRBV4-3 and TRBJ2-4; tentatively, D is TRBD1 (5 bases). This CDR3 is built from 15 residues. Trimming left V 0 bases short and J 6 bases short, with 12 bases between. Germline CDR1 is LGHNA and CDR2 is YSLEER. The CDR3 region has the DNA TGCGCCAGCAGCCAAGATGTAAGGGGCGGAAACATTCAGTACTTC. Amino acids: CASSQDVRGGNIQYF.

The chain couples TRBV4-1 to TRBJ1-5, with 7 bases matching TRBD1. The germline V gene has CDR1 MGHRA and CDR2 YSYEKL. The V and J ends lost 1 base and 4 bases, in that order; junction bases with no gene match: 1. The CDR3 is 14 amino acids. CDR3 bases: TGCGCCAGCAGCCAAGCGGACAGGAATCAGCCCCAGCATTTT. This codes for CASSQADRNQPQHF.

A few counts support this clone. The rearrangement uses TRBV9 and TRBJ1-1; D is possibly TRBD1 (5 bases). CDR3 length: 15 residues. CDR1 and CDR2 (germline): SGDLS, YYNGEE. Trimming pared 2 bases from V and 11 bases from J, leaving 22 bases between. CDR3 region: CASSVVRDGPGGAFF. The CDR3 bases are TGTGCCAGCAGCGTGGTGCGGGACGGCCCTGGAGGGGCTTTCTTT.

V is TRBV7-9 and J is TRBJ1-6; 9 bases match TRBD1. The length of the CDR3 is 15 residues. After removal of 4 bases from V and 7 bases from J, the junction contained 5 bases not matched to a gene. Germline-derived CDR1 and CDR2 are SEHNR and FQNEAQ (reference sequence). The CDR3 DNA sequence: TGTGCCAGCAGCTCGACAGGGGGGAGGAATTCACCCCTCCACTTT. Translated: CASSSTGGRNSPLHF.

The chain combines TRBV10-3 with TRBJ1-4; 9 nucleotides align to TRBD1. The ends lost 9 bases at V and 8 bases at J; junction bases unmatched: 1. Germline-derived CDR1 and CDR2 are ENHRY and SYGVKD. The CDR3 extends over 11 amino acids. The CDR3 loop reads CAIGTGEKLFF. CDR3 in DNA: TGTGCCATAGGGACAGGGGAAAAACTGTTTTTT.

The chain carries TRBV5-4 and TRBJ2-5, with 14 bases matching TRBD2. This CDR3 comprises 16 residues. Trimming took 3 bases from V and 5 from J; bases not matched to a gene: 6. Looked up from germline, CDR1 is SGHNT and CDR2 is YYREEE (reference sequence). The CDR3 DNA sequence: TGTGCCAGCAGCTCCGGGACTAGCGGGAGCCGGGAGACCCAGTACTTC. The encoded protein is CASSSGTSGSRETQYF.

The chain is built from TRBV19 and TRBJ2-7, with D possibly being TRBD1 (6 bases). Germline assignment: CDR1 LNHDA and CDR2 SQIVND (reference sequence). The CDR3 has 15 amino acids. The ends were cut back, 5 bases at V and 1 base at J, with 15 bases in the middle. The CDR3 sequence is CASSSKIGQSYEQYF. CDR3 in DNA: TGTGCCAGTAGTTCAAAAATCGGACAGTCCTACGAGCAGTACTTC.

This clone was picked up a small number of times. The chain links TRBV29-1 to TRBJ1-1, with D unresolved. This CDR3 has 12 amino acids. V was trimmed by 5 bases and J by 1 base, leaving 8 bases between them. Germline CDR1 is SQVTM and CDR2 is ANQGSEA. CDR3 amino acids: CSVRSGNTEAFF. As DNA, the CDR3 is TGCAGCGTTCGATCGGGGAACACTGAAGCTTTCTTT.